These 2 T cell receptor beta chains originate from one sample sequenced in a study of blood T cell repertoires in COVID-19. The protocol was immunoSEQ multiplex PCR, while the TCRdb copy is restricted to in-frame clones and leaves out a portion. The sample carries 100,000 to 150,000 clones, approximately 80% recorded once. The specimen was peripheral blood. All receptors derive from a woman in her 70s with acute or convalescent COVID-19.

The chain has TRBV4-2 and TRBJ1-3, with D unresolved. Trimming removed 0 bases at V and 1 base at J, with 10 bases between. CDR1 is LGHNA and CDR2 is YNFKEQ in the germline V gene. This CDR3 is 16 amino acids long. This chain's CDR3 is CASSQDGGRSGNTIYF. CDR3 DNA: TGTGCCAGCAGCCAAGACGGAGGAAGATCTGGAAACACCATATATTTT.

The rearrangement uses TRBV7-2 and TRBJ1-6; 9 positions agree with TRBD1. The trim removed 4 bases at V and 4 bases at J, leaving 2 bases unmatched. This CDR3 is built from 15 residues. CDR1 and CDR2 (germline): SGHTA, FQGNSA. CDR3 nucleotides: TGTGCCAGCAGCTGGGACAGGGCGTATAATTCACCCCTCCACTTT. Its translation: CASSWDRAYNSPLHF.